The rows below give T cell receptor beta chains drawn from one sample of a study of blood T cell repertoires in COVID-19. The table came from immunoSEQ multiplex PCR; TCRdb's copy has only in-frame clones and leaves some out. The table shows a few hundred thousand clones, with 80% to 90% occurring only once. Sequencing input: PBMCs or T cells enriched from blood (not recorded which). The receptors here all came from a man aged 25-40 years who had recovered from COVID-19. CDR3s include the opening cysteine and the closing phenylalanine or tryptophan. A D gene is named only where the DNA matches it firmly.

d_call: .; j_call: TRBJ2-1; v_call: TRBV25-1; cdr3_aa: CASSAGLRYNEQFF
d_call: .; j_call: TRBJ1-6; v_call: TRBV7-2; cdr3_aa: CASVKDSQNSPLHF
d_call: .; j_call: TRBJ2-6; v_call: TRBV9; cdr3_aa: CASSFSGAGANVLTF
d_call: .; j_call: TRBJ2-7; v_call: TRBV11-3; cdr3_aa: CASSLAGTGSYEQYF
d_call: .; j_call: TRBJ2-1; v_call: TRBV30; cdr3_aa: CAWSPPRGGSYEQFF
d_call: .; j_call: TRBJ2-2; v_call: TRBV7-5; cdr3_aa: CARSLDVRDRINTGELFF
d_call: TRBD2; j_call: TRBJ2-5; v_call: TRBV24-1; cdr3_aa: CATSNALAGQETQYF
d_call: .; j_call: TRBJ2-2; v_call: TRBV5-4; cdr3_aa: CASRQTGTRLGELFF
d_call: TRBD1; j_call: TRBJ2-1; v_call: TRBV19; cdr3_aa: CASSIGTGTYNEQFF
d_call: .; j_call: TRBJ2-1; v_call: TRBV18; cdr3_aa: CASSPGGGYSEQFF
d_call: TRBD2; j_call: TRBJ2-3; v_call: TRBV5-1; cdr3_aa: CASRLAETQYF
d_call: .; j_call: TRBJ1-3; v_call: TRBV12-3/TRBV12-4; cdr3_aa: CASSPGGGHIYF
d_call: TRBD1; j_call: TRBJ1-3; v_call: TRBV19; cdr3_aa: CASNTGQGTGNTIYF
d_call: TRBD1; j_call: TRBJ1-1; v_call: TRBV18; cdr3_aa: CASSGDRGNTEAFF
d_call: TRBD1; j_call: TRBJ2-5; v_call: TRBV24-1; cdr3_aa: CATSVPGQGYQETQYF
d_call: .; j_call: TRBJ2-7; v_call: TRBV6-5; cdr3_aa: CASSYSWGSGYEQYF